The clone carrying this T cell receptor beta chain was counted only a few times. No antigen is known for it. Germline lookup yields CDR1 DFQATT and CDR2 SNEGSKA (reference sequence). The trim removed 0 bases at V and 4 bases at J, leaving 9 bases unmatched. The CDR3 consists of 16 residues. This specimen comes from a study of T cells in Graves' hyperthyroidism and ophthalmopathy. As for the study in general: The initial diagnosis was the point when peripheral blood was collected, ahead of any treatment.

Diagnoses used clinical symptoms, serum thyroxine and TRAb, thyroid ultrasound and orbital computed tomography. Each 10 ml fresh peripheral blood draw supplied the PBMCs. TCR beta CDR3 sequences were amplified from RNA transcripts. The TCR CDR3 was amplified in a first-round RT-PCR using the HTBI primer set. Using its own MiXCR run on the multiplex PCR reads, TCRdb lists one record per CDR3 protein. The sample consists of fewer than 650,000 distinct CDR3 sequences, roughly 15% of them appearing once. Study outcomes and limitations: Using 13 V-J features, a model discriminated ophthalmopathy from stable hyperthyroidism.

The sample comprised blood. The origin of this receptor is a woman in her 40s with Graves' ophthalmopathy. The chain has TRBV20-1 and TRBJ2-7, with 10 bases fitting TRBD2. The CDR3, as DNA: TGCAGTGCTAGAGATCCGAGACTAGCGGGTGCATACGAGCAGTACTTC. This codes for CSARDPRLAGAYEQYF.